This T cell receptor (beta chain) was found in a study of blood T cell repertoires in COVID-19. The wider study: Sample material is recorded as cDNA or gDNA derived from T cells, B-cell-depleted T cells, or PBMCs.

Per the authors' pipeline: Amplification of reference gene primers provided the estimated nucleated cell counts. Repertoires were generated with immunoSEQ multiplex PCR, while TCRdb's copy carries only in-frame clones and drops some. V and J calls plus clone size are reproduced from that table; the DNA served to infer D and trimming. This sample carries about 260,000 clones, 84% of them seen once, and the ten largest clones take more than 1.5%. The trim removed 3 bases at V and 1 base at J, leaving 12 bases unmatched. Germline loops: CDR1 LNHDA, CDR2 SQIVND (reference sequence). This CDR3 has 19 amino acids.

The rearrangement uses TRBV19 and TRBJ1-5; 10 bases agree with TRBD1. This TCR came from a woman aged 40 to 55 who had recovered from COVID-19. The sample comprised peripheral blood. In DNA, the CDR3 is TGTGCCAGTAGTATGGATAGGGACAGGGGTAGATACAGCAATCAGCCCCAGCATTTT. The encoded protein is CASSMDRDRGRYSNQPQHF.